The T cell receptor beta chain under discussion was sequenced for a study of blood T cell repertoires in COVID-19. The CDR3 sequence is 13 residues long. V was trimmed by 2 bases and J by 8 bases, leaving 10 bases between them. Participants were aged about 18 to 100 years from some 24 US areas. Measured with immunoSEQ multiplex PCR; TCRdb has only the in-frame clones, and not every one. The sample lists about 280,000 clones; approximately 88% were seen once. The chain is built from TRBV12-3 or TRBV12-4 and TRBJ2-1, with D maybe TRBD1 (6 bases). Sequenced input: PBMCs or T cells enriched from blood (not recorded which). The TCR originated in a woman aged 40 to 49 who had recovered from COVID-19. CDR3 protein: CASSLWGRDEQFF. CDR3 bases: TGTGCCAGCAGTTTATGGGGGCGGGATGAGCAGTTCTTC.